This T cell receptor beta chain was captured in a study of T cells in Graves' hyperthyroidism and ophthalmopathy. Many counts were recorded for this clonotype. Researchers took RNA transcripts and amplified the TCR beta CDR3 regions from them. First-round RT-PCR of the TCR CDR3 relied on the HTBI primer set. TCRdb re-called the multiplex PCR reads with MiXCR, one entry per CDR3 protein. Of 600,000 to 750,000 distinct CDR3 sequences in the sample, 15% to 20% were seen once. The CDR3 is 14 amino acids. Germline-derived CDR1 and CDR2 are MDHEN and SYDVKM. Trimming removed 5 bases at V and 3 bases at J, with 14 bases between.

This chain links TRBV28 with TRBJ2-7; TRBD1 or TRBD2 may be the D gene (5 bases each). This clonotype was obtained from a man over 45 with Graves' hyperthyroidism. The specimen sequenced was blood. The CDR3 reads CASSGPGANYEQYF. CDR3 bases: TGTGCCAGCAGTGGCCCCGGGGCGAACTACGAGCAGTACTTC.